Included here is one T cell receptor beta chain sequence, with context. From germline, CDR1 is MDHEN and CDR2 SYDVKM. This CDR3 is 15 amino acids long. V was pared by 5 bases and J by 0 bases, with 11 bases between. TCRdb keeps only in-frame clones here, not all; method: immunoSEQ multiplex PCR. The sample records around 62,000 clones, 89% being singletons. The data are from a study of OX40 agonist ivuxolimab in advanced cancers. The chain is built from TRBV28 and TRBJ1-5; D remains unclear. The material sequenced was CD4+ or CD8+ T cells sorted from blood, taken in a trial of the OX40 agonist ivuxolimab. The source of this sequence is an adult with an advanced solid tumor such as melanoma, head and neck, liver or kidney cancer. In DNA form, the CDR3 reads TGTGCCAGCAGTCCCAGCCTTGATAGCAATCAGCCCCAGCATTTT. Its protein product is CASSPSLDSNQPQHF.